Listed here are 14 T cell receptor beta chains from one sample, sequenced in a study of shared clonotypes between healthy human individuals. The data were produced by immunoSEQ multiplex PCR, yet TCRdb's version contains in-frame clones alone and is incomplete. The table includes around 320,000 clones, 87% detected once. Sequencing was carried out using memory CD8+ T cells sorted from blood. This sample's subset: CD45RO+ cells pooled with CCR7-negative TemRA cells. The receptor source for this set is a man between 18 and 35 years old in good health.

The V and J genes are TRBV27 and TRBJ2-2, with 7 bases aligning to TRBD2. CDR1 is MNHEY, CDR2 SMNVEV, per germline (reference sequence). The CDR3 runs 18 residues. V gave up 2 bases and J gave up 1 base; unmatched junction bases: 10. The CDR3 region is CASSLLGGRFMNTGELFF. CDR3 bases: TGTGCCAGCAGTTTACTGGGCGGGAGATTTATGAACACCGGGGAGCTGTTTTTT.

V gene TRBV27 combines with J gene TRBJ1-2; D not resolved. V shed 7 bases and J shed 0 bases, with 24 bases lying between them. This CDR3 comprises 18 residues. Germline V CDR1 and CDR2: MNHEY, SMNVEV (reference sequence). The CDR3 spells CASTTNPLGLPPNYGYTF. In DNA, the CDR3 is TGTGCCAGCACCACTAACCCTTTAGGACTGCCCCCTAACTATGGCTACACCTTC.

Concerning this clone itself: A far larger clone lies a single base away; this is likely a read error. The identical CDR3 is also encoded by other nucleotide sequences in the sample. The chain couples TRBV6-1 to TRBJ2-7; D unclear. CDR3 length equals 10 residues. The V gene's germline CDR1 is MNHNS and CDR2 SASEGT. V was cut by 3 bases and J by 3 bases, with 0 bases left in between. The chain's CDR3 is CASSDYEQYF. For the CDR3, the DNA is TGTGCCAGCAGTGACTACGAGCAGTACTTC.

This clone was observed once. With a much larger clone just one base away, this may be a read error. Within the sample, other DNA sequences also encode this same CDR3. The chain combines TRBV27 with TRBJ1-2; D not resolved. From germline, CDR1 is MNHEY and CDR2 SMNVEV (reference sequence). V was pared by 2 bases and J by 3 bases, with 7 bases between. This CDR3 has 13 residues. The DNA of the CDR3 is TGTGCCAGCAGTTTAATGGGAGACTATGGCTACACCTTC. This encodes CASSLMGDYGYTF.

In this sample, this clone turned up once. The identical CDR3 is also encoded by other nucleotide sequences in the sample. This chain uses TRBV5-1 with TRBJ2-3; D not certain. Trimming pared 5 bases from V and 6 bases from J, leaving 10 bases between. Germline CDR1 reads SGHRS; CDR2 reads YFSETQ. The CDR3 has 12 amino acids. This CDR3 reads CASSLDGDTQYF. In nucleotides, the CDR3 is TGCGCCAGCAGTTTAGACGGGGATACGCAGTATTTT.

The rearrangement links TRBV6-1 to TRBJ1-4; D is perhaps TRBD1 (5 bases). Trimming left V 2 bases short and J 7 bases short, with 14 bases between. The germline V gene encodes CDR1 MNHNS and CDR2 SASEGT. The CDR3 is made up of 15 amino acids. In nucleotides, the CDR3 is TGTGCCAGCAGTGAAATTCGGGGGTCCGGTGAAAAACTGTTTTTT. It yields the protein CASSEIRGSGEKLFF.

Regarding this clone: One end of the junction is discordant with germline, which a read error may explain. The CDR3 spells CASGLDEQTYEQYF. In nucleotides, the CDR3 is TGTGCCAGCGGCTTGGATGAACAGACCTACGAGCAGTACTTC. The chain is built from TRBV5-6 and TRBJ2-7; no firm D call. Germline loops: CDR1 SGHDT, CDR2 YYEEEE. The CDR3 is 14 amino acids.

The V call is TRBV5-4, the J call TRBJ1-2, with D possibly TRBD1 on 5 matching bases. Germline CDR1 reads SGHNT; CDR2 reads YYREEE (reference sequence). The V end was cut by 2 bases, the J end by 3 bases, with 11 bases between. This CDR3 is built from 14 residues. The CDR3 region has the DNA TGTGCCAGCAGCTTAGTTGGGGCTTACTATGGCTACACCTTC. Its translation is CASSLVGAYYGYTF.

The genes are TRBV4-1 and TRBJ1-2; D is undetermined. The CDR3 sequence is 16 residues long. V lost 0 bases and J 5 bases, leaving 16 bases between the germline ends. Germline CDR1 and CDR2: MGHRA and YSYEKL. CDR3 nucleotide sequence: TGCGCCAGCAGCCAAGAAGCGGGGTTTACAGATTATGGCTACACCTTC. Amino acids: CASSQEAGFTDYGYTF.

This clone was found once. The chain carries TRBV2 and TRBJ2-7, with TRBD2 as a possible D gene (5 bases). CDR3 length: 15 residues. Germline loops: CDR1 SNHLY, CDR2 FYNNEI. The germline V and J ends were trimmed by 4 bases and 3 bases, with 16 bases remaining between them. The CDR3 is CASSVGSSLFYEQYF. DNA for the CDR3: TGTGCCAGCAGTGTGGGGTCTAGCCTCTTCTACGAGCAGTACTTC.

V is TRBV5-6 and J is TRBJ2-7; D is unresolved. Germline V gene sequence: CDR1 SGHDT, CDR2 YYEEEE. This CDR3 spans 13 amino acids. The V end lost 0 bases, the J end lost 3 bases, and 7 bases lay between the germline ends. CDR3 residues: CASSLESNYEQYF. CDR3 bases: TGTGCCAGCAGCTTGGAATCAAACTACGAGCAGTACTTC. Based on the CDR3 plus reference TRBV5-6 and TRBJ2-7, the full variable domain is DAGVTQSPTHLIKTRGQQVTLRCSPKSGHDTVSWYQQALGQGPQFIFQYYEEEERQRGNFPDRFSGHQFPNYSSELNVNALLLGDSALYLCASSLESNYEQYFGPGTRLTVT.

This clone was seen more than once but under ten times. The chain combines TRBV7-2 with TRBJ1-1; 7 nucleotides agree with TRBD1. The trim removed 6 bases at V and 0 bases at J, leaving 13 bases unmatched. The V gene's germline CDR1 is SGHTA and CDR2 FQGNSA. The CDR3 extends over 17 amino acids. Here the CDR3 DNA reads TGTGCCAGCAGGCAGACAGGGATGAGCTTGTTGAACACTGAAGCTTTCTTT. Encoded protein: CASRQTGMSLLNTEAFF.

V usage is TRBV5-1 and J usage is TRBJ2-7; TRBD1 is a possible D gene (5 bases). V was clipped by 0 bases and J by 1 base, with 17 bases between them. The CDR3 is 17 residues long. CDR1 is SGHRS and CDR2 is YFSETQ in the germline V gene. This chain's CDR3 is CASSLEPSTERSYEQYF. The CDR3 coding sequence is TGCGCCAGCAGCTTGGAACCGTCGACAGAAAGGTCCTACGAGCAGTACTTC. Combining the CDR3 with reference TRBV5-1 and TRBJ2-7 gives the whole variable domain KAGVTQTPRYLIKTRGQQVTLSCSPISGHRSVSWYQQTPGQGLQFLFEYFSETQRNKGNFPGRFSGRQFSNSRSEMNVSTLELGDSALYLCASSLEPSTERSYEQYFGPGTRLTVT.

This sequence joins TRBV5-1 and TRBJ2-4, with TRBD2 matching 7 bases. The CDR3 is 17 amino acids. Looked up from germline, CDR1 is SGHRS and CDR2 is YFSETQ. V shed 2 bases, J shed 1 base, and the junction held 9 bases outside the gene matches. The CDR3 nucleotides read TGCGCCAGCAGCTTTGGGCAGCGGGGAGGGGCCAAAAACATTCAGTACTTC. Protein: CASSFGQRGGAKNIQYF.